The T cell receptor beta chain described here comes from a study of T cell responses to AZD1222 COVID-19 vaccine. Regarding the study as a whole: Repertoires were collected only later (after the peak T cell response had occurred). Baseline seropositives among AZD1222 recipients totaled only 5 to 7. Spike-specific TCR depth and breadth grew after two AZD1222 doses.

Concerning this clone: Its antigen is not known.

Here immunoSEQ multiplex PCR was the method, and the copy in TCRdb shows in-frame clones only, minus some. Found here are some 120,000 clones, about four fifths of them singletons; the top ten hold about 9.7%. The V end lost 5 bases, the J end lost 8 bases, and 19 bases lay between the germline ends. CDR1 MNHEY and CDR2 SVGEGT come from the germline V gene. The CDR3 has 15 amino acids. This specimen was peripheral blood, taken on day 0 of AZD1222 vaccination. The TCR originated in an adult in good health. The chain is built from TRBV6-2 or TRBV6-3 and TRBJ2-1, with D perhaps TRBD2 (5 bases). As DNA, the CDR3 is TGTGCCAGCAGTCCCCATTCGACTCGGGGAGATGAGCAGTTCTTC. It yields the protein CASSPHSTRGDEQFF.